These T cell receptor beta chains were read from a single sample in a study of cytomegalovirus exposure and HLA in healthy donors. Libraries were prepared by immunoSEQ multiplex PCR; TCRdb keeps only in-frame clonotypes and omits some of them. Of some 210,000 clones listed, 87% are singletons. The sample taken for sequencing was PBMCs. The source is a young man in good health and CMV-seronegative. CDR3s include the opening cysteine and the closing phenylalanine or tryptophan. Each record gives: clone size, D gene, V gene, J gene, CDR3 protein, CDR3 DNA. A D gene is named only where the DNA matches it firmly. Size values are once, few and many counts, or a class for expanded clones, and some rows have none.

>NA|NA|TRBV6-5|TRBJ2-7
CASSTRSGDYEQYF
TGTGCCAGCAGCACCCGATCAGGGGACTACGAGCAGTACTTC
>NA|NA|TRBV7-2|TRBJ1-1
CASSFQGMNTEAFF
TGTGCCAGCAGCTTCCAGGGAATGAACACTGAAGCTTTCTTT
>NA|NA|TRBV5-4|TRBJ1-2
CASSLAQSGVYGYTF
TGTGCCAGCAGCTTGGCCCAAAGCGGGGTCTATGGCTACACCTTC
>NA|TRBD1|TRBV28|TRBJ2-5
CASGNRDRGAETQYF
TGTGCCAGCGGTAACCGGGACAGGGGGGCAGAGACCCAGTACTTC
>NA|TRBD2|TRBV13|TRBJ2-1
CASSQRAGGPAREQFF
TGTGCCAGCAGCCAGAGAGCGGGAGGGCCGGCCCGAGAGCAGTTCTTC
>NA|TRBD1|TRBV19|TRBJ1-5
CASSPGGEGSNQPQHF
TGTGCCAGTTCTCCAGGGGGCGAGGGTAGCAATCAGCCCCAGCATTTT
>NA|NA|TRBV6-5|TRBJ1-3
CASSTGSGNTIYF
TGTGCCAGTTCCACGGGCTCTGGAAACACCATATATTTT
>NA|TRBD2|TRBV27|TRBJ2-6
CASSLRGGSTGANVLTF
TGTGCCAGCAGTTTGCGGGGGGGCTCGACTGGGGCCAACGTCCTGACTTTC
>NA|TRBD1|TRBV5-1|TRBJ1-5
CASSMTGDSNQPQHF
TGCGCCAGCAGCATGACAGGGGATAGCAATCAGCCCCAGCATTTT
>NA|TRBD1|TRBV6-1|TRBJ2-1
CASKPQTGAYNEQFF
TGTGCCAGCAAACCGCAGACAGGGGCCTACAATGAGCAGTTCTTC
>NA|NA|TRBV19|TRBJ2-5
CASSIEPSSYQETQYF
TGTGCCAGTAGTATAGAGCCTAGCTCGTACCAAGAGACCCAGTACTTC
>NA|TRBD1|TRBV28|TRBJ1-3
CASRRGPGNTIYF
TGTGCCAGCCGAAGGGGGCCCGGAAACACCATATATTTT
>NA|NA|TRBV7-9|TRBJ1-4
CSSSLGRAGTNEKLFF
TGTTCCAGCAGCTTGGGTCGGGCAGGGACTAATGAAAAACTGTTTTTT
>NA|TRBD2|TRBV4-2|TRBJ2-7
CASSQGLAGLYEQYF
TGTGCCAGCAGCCAAGGACTAGCGGGGCTCTACGAGCAGTACTTC
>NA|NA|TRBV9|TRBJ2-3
CASSVAGSSTDTQYF
TGTGCCAGCAGCGTAGCCGGGTCCTCCACAGATACGCAGTATTTT
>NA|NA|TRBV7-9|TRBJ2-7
CSSSAPGGEQYF
TGTTCCAGCAGCGCGCCTGGAGGCGAGCAGTACTTC
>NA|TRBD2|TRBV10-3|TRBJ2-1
CAISDPRGLAGQFF
TGTGCCATCAGTGACCCCCGGGGACTAGCAGGGCAGTTCTTC
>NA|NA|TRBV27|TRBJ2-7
CASSLRFQGLTKSSYEQYF
TGTGCCAGCAGTTTACGGTTCCAGGGGCTAACCAAGAGCTCCTACGAGCAGTACTTC
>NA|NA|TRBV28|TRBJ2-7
CASSMAGGFPYEQYF
TGTGCCAGCAGTATGGCCGGGGGTTTCCCCTACGAGCAGTACTTC
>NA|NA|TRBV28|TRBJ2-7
CASSLSLYEQYF
TGTGCCAGCAGTTTATCCCTCTACGAGCAGTACTTC
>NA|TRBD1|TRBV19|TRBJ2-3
CASSRVSVGTVSTDTQYF
TGTGCCAGTAGTAGGGTCTCCGTGGGGACAGTAAGCACAGATACGCAGTATTTT
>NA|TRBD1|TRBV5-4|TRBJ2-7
CAGRPDTGDEQYF
TGTGCCGGCAGACCTGACACAGGGGACGAGCAGTACTTC
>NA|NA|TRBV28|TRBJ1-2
CASRSGQSYGYTF
TGTGCCAGCAGAAGTGGACAGAGCTATGGCTACACCTTC
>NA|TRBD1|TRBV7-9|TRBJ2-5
CASSPTGRETQYF
TGTGCCAGCAGCCCGACAGGGCGAGAGACCCAGTACTTC
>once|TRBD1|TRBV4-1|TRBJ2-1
CASSHTDRGPYEQFF
TGCGCCAGCAGCCACACAGACAGGGGGCCGTATGAGCAGTTCTTC
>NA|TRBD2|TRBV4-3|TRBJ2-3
CASSQVGKGSGGKDTQYF
TGCGCCAGCAGCCAAGTGGGAAAGGGTAGCGGGGGAAAAGATACGCAGTATTTT
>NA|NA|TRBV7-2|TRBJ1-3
CASSLSATGSGGNTIYF
TGTGCCAGCAGCTTATCGGCTACGGGGTCCGGTGGGAACACCATATATTTT